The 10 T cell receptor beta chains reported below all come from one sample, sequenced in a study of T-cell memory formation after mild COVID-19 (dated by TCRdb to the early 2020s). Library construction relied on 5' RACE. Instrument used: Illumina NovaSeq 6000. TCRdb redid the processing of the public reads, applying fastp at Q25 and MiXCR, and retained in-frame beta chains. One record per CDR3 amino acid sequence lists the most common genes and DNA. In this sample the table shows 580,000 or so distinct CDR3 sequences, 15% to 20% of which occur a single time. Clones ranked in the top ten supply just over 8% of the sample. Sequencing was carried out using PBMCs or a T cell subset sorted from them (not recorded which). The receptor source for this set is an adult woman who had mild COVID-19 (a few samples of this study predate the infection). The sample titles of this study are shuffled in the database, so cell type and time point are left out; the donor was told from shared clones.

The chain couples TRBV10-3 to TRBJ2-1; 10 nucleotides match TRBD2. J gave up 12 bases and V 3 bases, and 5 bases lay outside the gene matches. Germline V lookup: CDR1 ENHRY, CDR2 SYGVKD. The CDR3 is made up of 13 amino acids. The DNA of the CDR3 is TGTGCCATCAGTGAAGCGGGGGGGCGTAGGCAGTTCTTC. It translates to CAISEAGGRRQFF.

Written as DNA, the CDR3 is TGCAGTGCTAGAGGTGGAGGTCTTGCGGGGGGGCCCCCAGATACGCAGTATTTT. Translating gives CSARGGGLAGGPPDTQYF. The genes are TRBV20-1 and TRBJ2-3; the match to TRBD2 covers 9 bases. V trimming: 1 base; J trimming: 4 bases; junction bases outside the gene matches: 15. The CDR3 covers 18 residues. The germline V gene has CDR1 DFQATT and CDR2 SNEGSKA (reference sequence).

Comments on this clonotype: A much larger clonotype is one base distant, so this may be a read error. The CDR3 bases are TGCAGTGCTAGAGTTAACTATGTCTACACCTTC. It specifies CSARVNYVYTF. The chain combines TRBV20-1 with TRBJ1-2; D not certain. CDR3 length equals 11 residues. Germline lookup yields CDR1 DFQATT and CDR2 SNEGSKA (reference sequence).

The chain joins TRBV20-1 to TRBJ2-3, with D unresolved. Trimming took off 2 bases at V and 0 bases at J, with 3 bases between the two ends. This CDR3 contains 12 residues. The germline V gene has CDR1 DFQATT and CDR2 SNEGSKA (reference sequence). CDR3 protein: CSARTSTDTQYF. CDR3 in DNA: TGCAGTGCTAGAACTAGCACAGATACGCAGTATTTT.

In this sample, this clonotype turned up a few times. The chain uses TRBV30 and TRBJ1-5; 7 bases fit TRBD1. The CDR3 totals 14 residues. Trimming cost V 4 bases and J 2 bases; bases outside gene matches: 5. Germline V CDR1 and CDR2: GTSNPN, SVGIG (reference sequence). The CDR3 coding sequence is TGTGCCTGGACTGGCGGGACAGGCAATCAGCCCCAGCATTTT. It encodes CAWTGGTGNQPQHF.

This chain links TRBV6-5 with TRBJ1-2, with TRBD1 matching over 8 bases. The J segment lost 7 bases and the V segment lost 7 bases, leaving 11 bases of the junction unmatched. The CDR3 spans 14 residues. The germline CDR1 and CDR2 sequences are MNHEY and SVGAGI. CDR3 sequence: CASTHPDRDGGYTF. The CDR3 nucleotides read TGTGCCAGCACCCACCCGGACAGGGATGGTGGCTACACCTTC.

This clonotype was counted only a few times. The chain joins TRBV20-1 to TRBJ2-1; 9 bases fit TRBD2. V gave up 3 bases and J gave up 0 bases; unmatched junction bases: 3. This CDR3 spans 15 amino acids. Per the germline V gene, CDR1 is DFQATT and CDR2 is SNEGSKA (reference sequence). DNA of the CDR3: TGCAGTGCTAGGGGGGGACTAGCCTCCTACAATGAGCAGTTCTTC. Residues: CSARGGLASYNEQFF.

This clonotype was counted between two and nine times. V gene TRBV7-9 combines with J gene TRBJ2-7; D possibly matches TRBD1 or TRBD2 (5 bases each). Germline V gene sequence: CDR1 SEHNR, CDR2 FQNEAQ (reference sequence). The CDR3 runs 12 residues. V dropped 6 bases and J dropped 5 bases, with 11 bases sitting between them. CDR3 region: CASSKGTHEQYF. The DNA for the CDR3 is TGTGCCAGCAGTAAGGGGACCCACGAGCAGTACTTC.

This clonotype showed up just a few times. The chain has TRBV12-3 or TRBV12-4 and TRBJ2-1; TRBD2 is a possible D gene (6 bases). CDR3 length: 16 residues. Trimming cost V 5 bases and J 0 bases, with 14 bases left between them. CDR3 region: CASSRSGSSSYNEQFF. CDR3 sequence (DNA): TGTGCCAGCAGTCGAAGCGGGTCCAGCTCCTACAATGAGCAGTTCTTC.

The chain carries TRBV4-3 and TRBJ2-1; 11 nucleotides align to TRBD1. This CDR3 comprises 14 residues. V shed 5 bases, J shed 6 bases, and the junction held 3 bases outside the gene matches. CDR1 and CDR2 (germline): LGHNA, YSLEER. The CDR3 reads CASSGQGARNEQFF. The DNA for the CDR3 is TGCGCCAGCAGCGGACAGGGGGCTCGCAATGAGCAGTTCTTC.